Listed below are T cell receptor beta chains from one sample, sequenced in a study of T cell responses to AZD1222 COVID-19 vaccine. Using immunoSEQ multiplex PCR, the repertoire was profiled, and TCRdb retains in-frame clones only, with some absent. Seen here are about 140,000 clones, over 75% observed once, and the top ten hold approximately 4.5%. The source material was peripheral blood, sampled on day 0 of AZD1222 vaccination. These TCRs come from an adult in good health. Each CDR3 is given with its conserved first and last residue. Each record gives: V gene, D gene, J gene, clone size, CDR3 protein, CDR3 DNA. D genes are given only for firm matches. Only part of the rows carry a size: once, few, many, or a class if the clone is expanded.

TRBV6-6,TRBD1,TRBJ1-1,.,CASSLQGAGAEAFF,TGTGCCAGCAGTCTACAGGGGGCTGGCGCTGAAGCTTTCTTT
TRBV27,.,TRBJ1-5,.,CASKRGSDIDSNQPQHF,TGTGCCAGCAAGCGGGGTTCGGATATAGATAGCAATCAGCCCCAGCATTTT
TRBV19,TRBD1,TRBJ1-5,.,CASQDRGHQPQHF,TGTGCCAGCCAGGACAGGGGGCATCAGCCCCAGCATTTT
TRBV15,TRBD1,TRBJ1-4,.,CATSRPKDRELGKLFF,TGTGCCACCAGCAGACCGAAGGACAGGGAATTAGGAAAACTGTTTTTT
TRBV7-3,TRBD1,TRBJ1-2,.,CASSLTGTGTYGYTF,TGTGCCAGCAGCCTGACCGGGACAGGGACCTATGGCTACACCTTC
TRBV4-2,.,TRBJ1-6,once,CASSQEGKQSSNSPLHF,TGTGCCAGCAGCCAAGAAGGGAAACAGTCGTCTAATTCACCCCTCCACTTT
TRBV30,TRBD1,TRBJ1-1,.,CAWSVQGVYEAFF,TGTGCCTGGAGTGTACAGGGGGTTTATGAAGCTTTCTTT
TRBV14,.,TRBJ1-2,.,CASSDDFWDTYGYTF,TGTGCCAGCAGCGATGACTTCTGGGACACCTATGGCTACACCTTC
TRBV11-2,TRBD1,TRBJ1-2,.,CASSLRTGGLDYGYTF,TGTGCCAGCAGCCTTCGGACAGGGGGTCTTGACTATGGCTACACCTTC
TRBV28,TRBD1,TRBJ1-6,.,CASSQTGEISPLHF,TGTGCCAGCAGCCAGACAGGGGAAATTTCACCCCTCCACTTT
TRBV19,.,TRBJ1-1,once,CASTWEDMSTEAFF,TGTGCCAGTACCTGGGAGGACATGTCCACTGAAGCTTTCTTT
TRBV4-1,.,TRBJ2-1,.,CASSQDFGVNEQFF,TGCGCCAGCAGCCAAGATTTTGGGGTCAATGAGCAGTTCTTC
TRBV10-3,TRBD2,TRBJ2-1,.,CAISEPAGGRYEQFF,TGTGCCATCAGTGAACCAGCGGGGGGGCGGTATGAGCAGTTCTTC
TRBV6-4,.,TRBJ2-1,.,CASSEGGSHNEQFF,TGTGCCAGCAGTGAAGGCGGCTCCCACAATGAGCAGTTCTTC
TRBV14,.,TRBJ2-3,.,CASSSTDTQYF,TGTGCCAGCAGCTCCACAGATACGCAGTATTTT
TRBV9,.,TRBJ1-4,.,CASSAPTTNEKLFF,TGTGCCAGCAGCGCACCAACCACTAATGAAAAACTGTTTTTT
TRBV2,.,TRBJ1-4,.,CASSVLTASPRVEKLFF,TGTGCCAGCAGCGTACTAACGGCCAGCCCTAGGGTGGAAAAACTGTTTTTT
TRBV19,TRBD2,TRBJ2-3,.,CASSSLGLAGDGADTQYF,TGTGCCAGTAGTTCCTTAGGACTAGCGGGAGATGGCGCAGATACGCAGTATTTT
TRBV7-3,.,TRBJ2-2,.,CASSPPSGTGELFF,TGTGCCAGCAGCCCACCATCGGGGACCGGGGAGCTGTTTTTT
TRBV27,.,TRBJ1-6,few,CASRRDRSSYNSPLHF,TGTGCCAGCAGGAGAGACAGGAGCTCCTATAATTCACCCCTCCACTTT
TRBV6-2/TRBV6-3,.,TRBJ1-4,.,CASSPGGINEKLFF,TGTGCCAGCAGCCCCGGGGGGATTAATGAAAAACTGTTTTTT
TRBV18,.,TRBJ1-6,.,CASSPGQNSPLHF,TGTGCCAGCTCACCTGGACAGAATTCACCCCTCCACTTT
TRBV29-1,.,TRBJ1-1,.,CSVARNTEAFF,TGCAGCGTTGCACGGAACACTGAAGCTTTCTTT
TRBV10-3,TRBD1,TRBJ1-5,few,CAISGTGLGNQPQHF,TGTGCCATCAGCGGGACAGGGTTAGGCAATCAGCCCCAGCATTTT
TRBV7-2,.,TRBJ1-1,once,CASSLAAGSGTEAFF,TGTGCCAGCAGCTTAGCGGCTGGTTCGGGCACTGAAGCTTTCTTT
TRBV7-9,.,TRBJ1-1,.,CASSRPGRMNTEAFF,TGTGCCAGCAGCCGCCCGGGACGGATGAACACTGAAGCTTTCTTT
TRBV27,.,TRBJ2-5,once,CASSSLSTGIHQETQYF,TGTGCCAGCAGTTCCCTCTCGACAGGAATCCACCAAGAGACCCAGTACTTC
TRBV7-2,.,TRBJ2-7,.,CASTLGGWTPREQYF,TGTGCCAGCACCTTAGGGGGTTGGACCCCTCGGGAGCAGTACTTC
TRBV6-2/TRBV6-3,.,TRBJ1-5,.,CASSYYGSNQPQHF,TGTGCCAGCAGTTACTACGGTTCCAATCAGCCCCAGCATTTT
TRBV2,.,TRBJ2-5,.,CASGQQETQYF,TGTGCCAGCGGACAACAAGAGACCCAGTACTTC
TRBV14,TRBD1,TRBJ1-2,.,CASSQFTGTGDYGYTF,TGTGCCAGCAGCCAGTTTACCGGGACAGGGGACTATGGCTACACCTTC
TRBV28,TRBD1,TRBJ1-5,.,CASVAGGDAGPQHF,TGTGCCAGCGTCGCAGGGGGGGACGCCGGCCCCCAGCATTTT
TRBV7-9,.,TRBJ2-2,.,CASMGGGSTGELFF,TGTGCCAGCATGGGAGGGGGATCCACCGGGGAGCTGTTTTTT
TRBV19,TRBD2,TRBJ2-1,.,CASRGLAGNEQFF,TGTGCCAGTAGGGGACTAGCGGGCAATGAGCAGTTCTTC
TRBV14,.,TRBJ1-1,once,CASSQEVRVVNTEAFF,TGTGCCAGCAGCCAAGAAGTGAGGGTGGTAAACACTGAAGCTTTCTTT
TRBV6-4,TRBD2,TRBJ2-6,.,CASSDLGTSGSSGANVLTF,TGTGCCAGCAGTGACCTAGGGACTAGCGGGTCCTCTGGGGCCAACGTCCTGACTTTC
TRBV7-8,.,TRBJ2-5,.,CASNLYSGGQETQYF,TGTGCCAGTAATTTGTACTCAGGGGGGCAAGAGACCCAGTACTTC
TRBV18,TRBD1,TRBJ1-2,.,CASSPRPRTGGYYGYTF,TGTGCCAGCTCACCAAGGCCAAGGACAGGGGGATACTATGGCTACACCTTC
TRBV5-1,TRBD2,TRBJ2-7,.,CASSWAPPGGYSSYEQYF,TGCGCCAGCAGCTGGGCACCCCCGGGAGGCTATTCCTCCTACGAGCAGTACTTC
TRBV12-5,.,TRBJ1-3,.,CASGLVVAGNSGNTIYF,TGTGCTAGTGGTTTGGTAGTCGCGGGGAATTCTGGAAACACCATATATTTT
TRBV10-3,.,TRBJ2-3,.,CAISEGHLSRSTDTQYF,TGTGCCATCAGTGAGGGACATCTGTCAAGGAGCACAGATACGCAGTATTTT
TRBV30,.,TRBJ2-1,.,CAWSGDRVSGSSYNEQFF,TGTGCCTGGAGTGGGGACAGGGTGAGCGGGAGCTCCTACAATGAGCAGTTCTTC
TRBV18,.,TRBJ1-2,.,CASSKTGSSYTF,TGTGCCAGCTCAAAGACAGGTTCTAGCTACACCTTC
TRBV19,.,TRBJ1-1,.,CASSTRALNTEAFF,TGTGCCAGTAGTACCCGGGCCCTGAACACTGAAGCTTTCTTT
TRBV4-1,.,TRBJ1-2,once,CASSQPEGGWPAAVYGYTF,TGCGCCAGCAGCCAGCCGGAGGGAGGTTGGCCCGCGGCGGTCTATGGCTACACCTTC
TRBV24-1,.,TRBJ1-5,once,CATSDQYPTERGAYSNQPQHF,TGTGCCACCAGTGACCAATACCCGACCGAGAGGGGGGCTTATAGCAATCAGCCCCAGCATTTT
TRBV7-9,TRBD2,TRBJ2-7,.,CASSFSPSGSYEQYF,TGTGCCAGCAGCTTCTCACCTAGCGGGTCCTACGAGCAGTACTTC
TRBV7-3,.,TRBJ1-6,.,CASSLKGTGYNSPLHF,TGTGCCAGCAGCTTAAAGGGGACGGGCTATAATTCACCCCTCCACTTT
TRBV28,.,TRBJ1-1,.,CATFINTEAFF,TGTGCCACCTTCATAAACACTGAAGCTTTCTTT
TRBV28,TRBD1,TRBJ1-6,.,CASLPTGEESSPLHF,TGTGCCAGCTTACCGACAGGGGAGGAGAGTTCACCCCTCCACTTT
TRBV24-1,TRBD2,TRBJ2-1,.,CATSDRTSGSRNEQFF,TGTGCCACCAGTGACCGGACTAGCGGGAGTAGAAATGAGCAGTTCTTC
TRBV6-2/TRBV6-3,TRBD1,TRBJ1-2,.,CASSRQGYGYTF,TGTGCCAGCAGTCGACAGGGTTATGGCTACACCTTC
TRBV5-1,TRBD1,TRBJ2-2,.,CASSLDRGNTGELFF,TGCGCCAGCAGCTTGGACAGGGGTAACACCGGGGAGCTGTTTTTT
TRBV27,TRBD1,TRBJ1-2,.,CASTGQGAVGYTF,TGTGCCAGCACGGGACAGGGGGCAGTCGGCTACACCTTC
TRBV6-6,TRBD1,TRBJ2-6,.,CASSSPKDRAYSGANVLTF,TGTGCCAGCAGCTCCCCCAAGGACAGGGCCTACTCTGGGGCCAACGTCCTGACTTTC
TRBV6-6,.,TRBJ2-5,.,CASSFSPDAMPYF,TGTGCCAGCAGTTTTTCCCCCGACGCCATGCCGTACTTC
TRBV6-1,TRBD2,TRBJ2-1,.,CASSGAGGGDEQFF,TGTGCCAGCAGTGGAGCGGGGGGTGGCGATGAGCAGTTCTTC
TRBV7-2,.,TRBJ2-7,.,CASSLAHRDRKRSYEQYF,TGTGCCAGCAGCTTAGCGCATCGAGACAGGAAACGTTCCTACGAGCAGTACTTC
TRBV18,.,TRBJ2-7,.,CASSPPTGREQYF,TGTGCCAGCTCACCACCTACAGGGAGGGAGCAGTACTTC
TRBV7-6,TRBD1,TRBJ2-2,.,CASSSGTGATSGELFF,TGTGCCAGCAGCTCCGGGACAGGGGCGACATCCGGGGAGCTGTTTTTT